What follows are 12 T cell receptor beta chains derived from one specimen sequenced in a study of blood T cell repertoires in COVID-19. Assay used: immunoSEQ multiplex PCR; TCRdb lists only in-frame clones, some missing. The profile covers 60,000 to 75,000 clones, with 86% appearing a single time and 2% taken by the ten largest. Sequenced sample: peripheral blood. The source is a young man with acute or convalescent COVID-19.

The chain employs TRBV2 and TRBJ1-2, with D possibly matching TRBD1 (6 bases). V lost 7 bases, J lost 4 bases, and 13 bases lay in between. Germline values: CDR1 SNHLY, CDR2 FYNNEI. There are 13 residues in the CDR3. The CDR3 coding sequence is TGTGCCAGCAAGGGGGAGGGGTCCTATGGCTACACCTTC. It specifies CASKGEGSYGYTF.

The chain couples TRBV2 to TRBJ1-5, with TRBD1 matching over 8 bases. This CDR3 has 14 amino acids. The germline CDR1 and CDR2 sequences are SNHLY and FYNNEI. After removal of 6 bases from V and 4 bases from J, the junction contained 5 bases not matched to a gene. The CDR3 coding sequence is TGTGCCAGCAGAGAGACAGGGGTTAATCAGCCCCAGCATTTT. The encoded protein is CASRETGVNQPQHF.

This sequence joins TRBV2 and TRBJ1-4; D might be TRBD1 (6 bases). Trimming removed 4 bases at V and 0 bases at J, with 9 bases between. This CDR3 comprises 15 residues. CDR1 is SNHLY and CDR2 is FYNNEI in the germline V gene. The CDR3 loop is CASSGPGATNEKLFF. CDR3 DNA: TGTGCCAGCAGTGGTCCAGGGGCAACTAATGAAAAACTGTTTTTT.

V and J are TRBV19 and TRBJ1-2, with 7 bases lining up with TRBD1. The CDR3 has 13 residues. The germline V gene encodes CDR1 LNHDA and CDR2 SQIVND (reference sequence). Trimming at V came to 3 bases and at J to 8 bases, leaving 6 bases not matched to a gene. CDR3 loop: CASSINRDRGYTF. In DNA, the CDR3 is TGTGCCAGTAGTATTAACCGGGACAGAGGCTACACCTTC.

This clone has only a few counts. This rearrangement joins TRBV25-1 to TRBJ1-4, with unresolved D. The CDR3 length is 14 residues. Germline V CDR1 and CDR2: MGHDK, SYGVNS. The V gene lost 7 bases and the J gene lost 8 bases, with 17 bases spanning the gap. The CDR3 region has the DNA TGTGCCAGCACCGACCCTCGGGGAGGAGAAAAACTGTTTTTT. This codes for CASTDPRGGEKLFF.

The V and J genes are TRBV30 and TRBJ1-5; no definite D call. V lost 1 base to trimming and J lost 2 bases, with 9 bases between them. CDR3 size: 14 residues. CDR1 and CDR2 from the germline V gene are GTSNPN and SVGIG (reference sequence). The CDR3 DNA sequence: TGTGCCTGGAGTGCGACAAATGGCAATCAGCCCCAGCATTTT. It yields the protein CAWSATNGNQPQHF.

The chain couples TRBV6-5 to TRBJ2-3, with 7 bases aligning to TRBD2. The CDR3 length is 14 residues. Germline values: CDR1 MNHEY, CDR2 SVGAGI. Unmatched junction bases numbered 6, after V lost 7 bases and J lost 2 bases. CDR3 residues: CASTPGGTTDTQYF. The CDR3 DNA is TGTGCCAGCACTCCGGGGGGAACCACAGATACGCAGTATTTT.

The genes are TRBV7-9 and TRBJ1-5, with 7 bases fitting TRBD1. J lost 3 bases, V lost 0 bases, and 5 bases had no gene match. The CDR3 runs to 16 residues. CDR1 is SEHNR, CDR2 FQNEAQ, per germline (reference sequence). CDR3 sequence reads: CASSLAEGQFNQPQHF. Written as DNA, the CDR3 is TGTGCCAGCAGCTTAGCAGAGGGACAGTTCAATCAGCCCCAGCATTTT. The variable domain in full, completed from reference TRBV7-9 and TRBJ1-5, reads DTGVSQNPRHKITKRGQNVTFRCDPISEHNRLYWYRQTLGQGPEFLTYFQNEAQLEKSRLLSDRFSAERPKGSFSTLEIQRTEQGDSAMYLCASSLAEGQFNQPQHFGDGTRLSIL.

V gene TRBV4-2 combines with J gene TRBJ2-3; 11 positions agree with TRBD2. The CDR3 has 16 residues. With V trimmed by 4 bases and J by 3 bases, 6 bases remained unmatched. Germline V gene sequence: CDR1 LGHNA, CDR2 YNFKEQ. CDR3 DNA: TGTGCCAGCAGCCGAATAGCGGGGGGGCCGACAGATACGCAGTATTTT. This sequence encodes CASSRIAGGPTDTQYF.

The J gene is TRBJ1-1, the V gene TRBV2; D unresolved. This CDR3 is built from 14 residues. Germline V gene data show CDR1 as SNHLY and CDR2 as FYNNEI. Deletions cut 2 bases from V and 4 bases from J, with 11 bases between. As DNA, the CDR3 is TGTGCCAGCAGTGAAAGGTTGGGAGTCACTGAAGCTTTCTTT. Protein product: CASSERLGVTEAFF.

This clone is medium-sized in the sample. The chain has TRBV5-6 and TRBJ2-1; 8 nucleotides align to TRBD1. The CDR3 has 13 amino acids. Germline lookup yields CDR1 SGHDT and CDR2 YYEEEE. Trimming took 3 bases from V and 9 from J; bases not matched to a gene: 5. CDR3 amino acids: CASSYSTGVEQFF. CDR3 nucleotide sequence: TGTGCCAGCAGCTATTCGACAGGGGTTGAGCAGTTCTTC.

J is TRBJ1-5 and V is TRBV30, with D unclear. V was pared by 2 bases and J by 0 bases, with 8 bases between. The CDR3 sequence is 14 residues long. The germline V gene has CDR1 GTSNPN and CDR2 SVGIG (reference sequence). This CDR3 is CAWSILHSNQPQHF. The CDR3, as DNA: TGTGCCTGGAGTATACTACATAGCAATCAGCCCCAGCATTTT.